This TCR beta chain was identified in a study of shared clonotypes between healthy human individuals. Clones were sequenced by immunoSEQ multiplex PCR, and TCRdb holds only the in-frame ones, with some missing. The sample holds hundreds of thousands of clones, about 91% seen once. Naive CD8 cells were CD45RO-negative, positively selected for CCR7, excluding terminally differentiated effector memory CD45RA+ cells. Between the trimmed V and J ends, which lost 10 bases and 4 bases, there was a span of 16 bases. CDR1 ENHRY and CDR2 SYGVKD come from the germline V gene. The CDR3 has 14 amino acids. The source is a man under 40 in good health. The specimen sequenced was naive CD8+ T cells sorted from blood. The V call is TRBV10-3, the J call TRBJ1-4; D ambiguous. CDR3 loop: CASRMAPNNEKLFF. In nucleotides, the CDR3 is TGTGCCAGCCGAATGGCCCCGAATAATGAAAAACTGTTTTTT.